These T cell receptor beta chains were read from a single sample in a study of cytomegalovirus exposure and HLA in healthy donors. Using immunoSEQ multiplex PCR, the repertoire was profiled, and TCRdb retains in-frame clones only, with some absent. The sample includes some 70,000 clones, roughly 83% of them seen just once. The specimen sequenced was PBMCs. These receptor sequences come from a woman in her 50s in good health and CMV-seronegative. Each CDR3 is given with its conserved first and last residue. A D gene is named only where the DNA matches it firmly. Size is stated for part of the rows, as once, few or many counts, or as a class when the clone is expanded.

size	V	D	J	DNA	CDR3
-	TRBV9	-	TRBJ1-1	TGTGCCAGCAGCGTAGACGGGGGTATGAACACTGAAGCTTTCTTT	CASSVDGGMNTEAFF
-	TRBV7-2	TRBD2	TRBJ2-2	TGTGCCAGCAGCTCGGGACTAGAAACCGGGGAGCTGTTTTTT	CASSSGLETGELFF
once	TRBV5-6	-	TRBJ2-3	TGTGCCAGCAGCTTGGGACTATCTACAGATACGCAGTATTTT	CASSLGLSTDTQYF
-	TRBV7-8	-	TRBJ2-3	TGTGCCAGCAGCACCCGAGCGGGCGGCACAGATACGCAGTATTTT	CASSTRAGGTDTQYF
-	TRBV6-5	TRBD1	TRBJ1-5	TGTGCCAGCGGACAGGGTAGCAATCAGCCCCAGCATTTT	CASGQGSNQPQHF
-	TRBV19	-	TRBJ2-1	TGTGCCAGTAGTCAGGGCATGGTCAATGAGCAGTTCTTC	CASSQGMVNEQFF
once	TRBV9	TRBD1	TRBJ2-7	TGTGCCAGCAGTAGACAGGGAATCGCCGAGCAGTACTTC	CASSRQGIAEQYF
-	TRBV9	-	TRBJ2-5	TGTGCCAGCAGCGTATTGGGGGCCAATGAGGAGACCCAGTACTTC	CASSVLGANEETQYF
-	TRBV12-5	TRBD1	TRBJ1-3	TGTGCTAGTGGTTTGGTACTGGACAGGAGACCTGGAAACACCATATATTTT	CASGLVLDRRPGNTIYF
-	TRBV5-4	TRBD2	TRBJ2-3	TGTGCCAGCAGCTTGGAGCCGACTAGCGGGGGGTCAGATACGCAGTATTTT	CASSLEPTSGGSDTQYF
-	TRBV19	TRBD1	TRBJ2-6	TGTGCCAGTAGTGCCGGACAGGGGGTATGGTCTGGGGCCAACGTCCTGACTTTC	CASSAGQGVWSGANVLTF
few	TRBV10-2	-	TRBJ2-1	TGCGCCAGCAGTCTGTGGACAGTCCCCGAGCAGTTCTTC	CASSLWTVPEQFF
once	TRBV6-6	-	TRBJ2-1	TGTGCCAGCAGTTTCGCGACTGAATACAATGAGCAGTTCTTC	CASSFATEYNEQFF
-	TRBV4-1	-	TRBJ1-6	TGCGCCAGCAGCTCCTGGACAGACCCTAATTCACCCCTCCACTTT	CASSSWTDPNSPLHF
-	TRBV10-3	-	TRBJ2-7	TGTGCCATCAGATCCCAGGAGGGGTACGAGCAGTACTTC	CAIRSQEGYEQYF
-	TRBV7-9	-	TRBJ1-2	TGTGCCAGCAGCTCGAGCGAAAGGGGCTACACCTTC	CASSSSERGYTF
once	TRBV7-9	-	TRBJ1-5	TGTGCCAGCAGCTTGGGTCGGGGCAATCAGCCCCAGCATTTT	CASSLGRGNQPQHF
-	TRBV7-2	-	TRBJ2-3	TGTGCCAGCATCTCCCAGCAGGGCCAAGCAGATACGCAGTATTTT	CASISQQGQADTQYF
-	TRBV29-1	TRBD1	TRBJ2-5	TGCCCCTCGACAGGGGGCTCGGAGACCCAGTACTTC	CPSTGGSETQYF
few	TRBV6-5	TRBD2	TRBJ2-2	TGTGCCAGCAGTATTACTAGCGTAAACACCGGGGAGCTGTTTTTT	CASSITSVNTGELFF
-	TRBV11-1	-	TRBJ2-1	TGTGCCAGCAGTTCCGGACAGTTCGATGAGCAGTTCTTC	CASSSGQFDEQFF
-	TRBV19	TRBD1	TRBJ1-1	TGTGCCAGTAATAAATGGGACAGCGTGAACACTGAAGCTTTCTTT	CASNKWDSVNTEAFF